A single sample is the source of the 21 T cell receptor beta chains below, sequenced in a study of T cells in lung cancer brain metastases (dated by TCRdb to the late 2010s). The library was prepared using the immunoSEQ multiplex PCR assay. Imported from immuneACCESS, the table was reduced by TCRdb to in-frame sequences with V and J called. These copies leave out some clones; in studies compared against another copy, an unresolved V gene accounts for under half, and the cause of the remainder is not known. Here the sample has under 2,000 clones; 90% occur a single time. Clones ranked in the top ten supply about 5.8% of the sample. Input material: tumor tissue from a brain metastasis. The meaning of the sample's cell subset or site label: paired resected brain metastasis. The receptors come from a man between 60 and 70 years old with non-small cell lung cancer that had spread to the brain.

This clone occurred a few times. This sample includes further DNA sequences coding for the same CDR3. The chain uses TRBV7-6 and TRBJ2-7; D unclear. Germline CDR1 is SGHVS and CDR2 is FNYEAQ. V gave up 1 base and J gave up 3 bases, with 7 bases separating them. This CDR3 comprises 13 residues. The CDR3 DNA reads TGTGCCAGCAGCTTAGGGCCGAACTACGAGCAGTACTTC. Its protein product is CASSLGPNYEQYF. Full variable domain (missing parts from reference TRBV7-6 and TRBJ2-7): GAGVSQSPRYKVTKRGQDVALRCDPISGHVSLYWYRQALGQGPEFLTYFNYEAQQDKSGLPNDRFSAERPEGSISTLTIQRTEQRDSAMYRCASSLGPNYEQYFGPGTRLTVT.

V and J are TRBV11-2 and TRBJ2-1; weak D call: TRBD1 (5 bases). CDR1 SGHAT and CDR2 FQNNGV come from the germline V gene. The CDR3 is 16 amino acids. V gave up 2 bases and J gave up 1 base, with 12 bases separating them. The CDR3 sequence: CASSLRGRQSYNEQFF. CDR3 nucleotide sequence: TGTGCCAGCAGCTTAAGGGGCCGCCAGTCCTACAATGAGCAGTTCTTC. Looking up the rest from reference TRBV11-2 and TRBJ2-1 gives the full variable domain: EAGVAQSPRYKIIEKRQSVAFWCNPISGHATLYWYQQILGQGPKLLIQFQNNGVVDDSQLPKDRFSAERLKGVDSTLKIQPAKLEDSAVYLCASSLRGRQSYNEQFFGPGTRLTVL.

This chain connects TRBV19 to TRBJ2-7; perhaps TRBD2 as D (5 bases). This CDR3 is 13 amino acids long. Trimming took off 5 bases at V and 2 bases at J, with 10 bases between the two ends. The germline V gene encodes CDR1 LNHDA and CDR2 SQIVND (reference sequence). CDR3 sequence: CASSFSGTYEQYF. In nucleotides, the CDR3 is TGTGCCAGTAGTTTCTCCGGGACCTACGAGCAGTACTTC.

The chain uses TRBV5-6 and TRBJ2-5; no reliable D call. Germline values: CDR1 SGHDT, CDR2 YYEEEE. The length of the CDR3 is 14 residues. The V end lost 0 bases, the J end lost 1 base, and 7 bases lay between the germline ends. The CDR3 nucleotides are TGTGCCAGCAGCTTGGTTACCTTCCAAGAGACCCAGTACTTC. Its translation is CASSLVTFQETQYF.

V is TRBV19 and J is TRBJ2-5, with D tentatively TRBD2 (6 bases). The germline V gene has CDR1 LNHDA and CDR2 SQIVND (reference sequence). Trimming cost V 3 bases and J 0 bases, with 11 bases left between them. This CDR3 has 15 residues. The CDR3 DNA follows: TGTGCCAGTAGTATCAGCGGGTCCAACCAAGAGACCCAGTACTTC. It is translated as CASSISGSNQETQYF. Supplemented by reference TRBV19 and TRBJ2-5, the full variable domain reads DGGITQSPKYLFRKEGQNVTLSCEQNLNHDAMYWYRQDPGQGLRLIYYSQIVNDFQKGDIAEGYSVSREKKESFPLTVTSAQKNPTAFYLCASSISGSNQETQYFGPGTRLLVL.

The rearrangement uses TRBV19 and TRBJ2-3, with TRBD2 identical over 8 bases. The ends lost 1 base at V and 11 bases at J; junction bases unmatched: 8. Germline values: CDR1 LNHDA, CDR2 SQIVND (reference sequence). This CDR3 spans 14 amino acids. The DNA for the CDR3 is TGTGCCAGTAGTATAGTGGGTAGCGGGGCGGTGCAGTATTTT. This translates into CASSIVGSGAVQYF.

With regard to this clone: One junction end disagrees with the germline gene, perhaps due to a read error. This chain connects TRBV19 to TRBJ2-5; 7 bases are shared with TRBD1. The CDR3 spans 13 residues. Germline CDR1 and CDR2: LNHDA and SQIVND (reference sequence). CDR3 sequence: CTSTLQGQETQYF. The CDR3 DNA reads TGTACCAGTACCTTACAGGGGCAAGAGACCCAGTACTTC.

The genes are TRBV15 and TRBJ1-1; D gene unclear. The CDR3 runs to 13 residues. Germline CDR1 reads LNHNV; CDR2 reads YYDKDF (reference sequence). Trimming left V 0 bases short and J 7 bases short, with 9 bases between. This CDR3 reads CATSRDPGVEAFF. The CDR3 coding sequence is TGTGCCACCAGCAGAGATCCGGGCGTTGAAGCTTTCTTT.

The CDR3 region has the DNA TGTGCCTGGAGTGTAGGTGTCGGGGCGGGCACTGAAGCTTTCTTT. Translated, it gives CAWSVGVGAGTEAFF. The chain couples TRBV30 to TRBJ1-1, with D maybe TRBD1 (5 bases). Deletions cut 0 bases from V and 4 bases from J, with 15 bases between. The CDR3 is made up of 15 amino acids. Germline CDR1 reads GTSNPN; CDR2 reads SVGIG (reference sequence).

This clone turned up a few times. This chain links TRBV18 with TRBJ1-1; no firm D call. The length of the CDR3 is 15 residues. The ends were cut back, 6 bases at V and 2 bases at J, with 16 bases in the middle. The germline CDR1 and CDR2 sequences are KGHSH and LQKENI. CDR3 region: CASSDRWDGNTEAFF. DNA of the CDR3: TGTGCCAGCTCCGACCGGTGGGATGGAAACACTGAAGCTTTCTTT.

The chain has TRBV19 and TRBJ1-5, with a tentative D call TRBD1 (6 bases). Trimming took 7 bases from V and 6 from J, leaving 19 bases between them. Germline CDR1 is LNHDA and CDR2 is SQIVND (reference sequence). The CDR3 covers 15 residues. The CDR3 nucleotides are TGTGCCAGTACCCAGGGGACGGGGGGTATTCAGCCCCAGCATTTT. This sequence encodes CASTQGTGGIQPQHF.

The gene calls are TRBV19 and TRBJ1-1; maybe TRBD1 (5 bases). The CDR3 is 13 residues long. Per germline, CDR1 LNHDA and CDR2 SQIVND (reference sequence). Trimming removed 4 bases from V and 14 bases from J, with 20 bases in between. Written as DNA, the CDR3 is TGTGCCAGTAGTAAGACCGGGACGGCACTACCATTCTTT. Protein product: CASSKTGTALPFF. The entire variable domain, with the rest obtained from reference TRBV19 and TRBJ1-1, is as follows: DGGITQSPKYLFRKEGQNVTLSCEQNLNHDAMYWYRQDPGQGLRLIYYSQIVNDFQKGDIAEGYSVSREKKESFPLTVTSAQKNPTAFYLCASSKTGTALPFFGQGTRLTVV.

The chain uses TRBV10-3 and TRBJ2-7; TRBD1 matches 9 bases. CDR1 ENHRY and CDR2 SYGVKD come from the germline V gene. Trimming at V came to 8 bases and at J to 5 bases, leaving 7 bases not matched to a gene. The CDR3 consists of 13 residues. The CDR3 DNA sequence: TGTGCCATCCGGGGACAGGGAGAGGACGAGCAGTACTTC. This translates into CAIRGQGEDEQYF.

The J gene is TRBJ1-2, the V gene TRBV19; 10 nucleotides align to TRBD1. J gave up 6 bases and V 3 bases, and 4 bases lay outside the gene matches. Germline lookup yields CDR1 LNHDA and CDR2 SQIVND (reference sequence). There are 14 residues in the CDR3. CDR3 sequence: CASSIVDRGHGYTF. CDR3 nucleotides: TGTGCCAGTAGTATCGTCGACAGGGGGCATGGCTACACCTTC.

On this clone: A junction boundary mismatches the germline segment, possibly from a read error. This rearrangement joins TRBV11-2 to TRBJ2-5; D unclear. The length of the CDR3 is 12 residues. Germline CDR1 and CDR2: SGHAT and FQNNGV. CDR3 bases: TGTGTCAGCAGCTTAGATAGCCAGACCCAGTACTTC. Translation: CVSSLDSQTQYF.

The chain carries TRBV14 and TRBJ1-3; D gene unclear. This CDR3 contains 12 residues. The germline V gene has CDR1 SGHDN and CDR2 FVKESK. The V gene lost 1 base and the J gene lost 6 bases, with 4 bases spanning the gap. CDR3 residues: CASSQVANTIYF. For the CDR3, the DNA is TGTGCCAGCAGCCAAGTAGCAAACACCATATATTTT.

This chain uses TRBV7-8 with TRBJ2-2; D call uncertain. V was clipped by 5 bases and J by 5 bases, with 9 bases between them. CDR1 and CDR2 (germline): SGHVS, FQNEAQ. This CDR3 contains 13 residues. CDR3 DNA sequence: TGTGCCAGCAGCCCAACGTGGACCGGGGAGCTGTTTTTT. Its translation: CASSPTWTGELFF.

V and J are TRBV6-1 and TRBJ1-5, with D unresolved. This CDR3 region has 14 residues. V gave up 3 bases and J gave up 5 bases, with 11 bases separating them. Germline V gives CDR1 MNHNS, CDR2 SASEGT. CDR3 in amino acids: CASSDTYVYQPQHF. The CDR3 DNA is TGTGCCAGCAGTGATACTTACGTGTATCAGCCCCAGCATTTT.

This chain links TRBV11-2 with TRBJ1-2; TRBD1 agrees at 8 bases. The CDR3 totals 13 residues. Germline V gene lookup returns CDR1 SGHAT and CDR2 FQNNGV. The ends lost 6 bases at V and 4 bases at J; junction bases unmatched: 4. As DNA, the CDR3 is TGTGCCAGCAGAACAGGACAGGGCTATGGCTACACCTTC. It yields the protein CASRTGQGYGYTF.

This clone was found once. A junction boundary mismatches the germline segment, possibly from a read error. The gene calls are TRBV20-1 and TRBJ1-2; D ambiguous. The CDR3 has 11 residues. CDR1 and CDR2 (germline): DFQATT, SNEGSKA (reference sequence). The CDR3 nucleotides read TGCAGTGCTAGTCTTCCAGGTTTGACCGCCTTC. Translated: CSASLPGLTAF.

This clone was counted a single time. The chain has TRBV9 and TRBJ1-2; D is undetermined. Germline assignment: CDR1 SGDLS and CDR2 YYNGEE. Trimming stripped 0 bases from V and 2 bases from J, with 8 bases between. The CDR3 is made up of 14 amino acids. The CDR3 sequence is CASSVDSGNYGYTF. CDR3 in DNA: TGTGCCAGCAGCGTAGATTCGGGGAACTATGGCTACACCTTC.